The clone carrying this TCR beta chain was found a few times. The CDR3 covers 17 residues. Trimming cost V 3 bases and J 9 bases, with 24 bases left between them. CDR1 and CDR2 from the germline V gene are LNHDA and SQIVND (reference sequence). This sample was taken from a study of T-cell reconstitution after alpha-beta-depleted transplantation in children. Library preparation (for TCRbeta) was performed with unique molecular identifiers. TCRdb re-analysed the PCR reads in MiXCR, keeping a single row per CDR3 protein. The top ten clones hold 9.5% to 12% of a sample with under 400,000 distinct CDR3 sequences, approximately 20% of them seen once.

The TCR originated in a male patient between 10 and 17 years old who had a stem cell transplant for acute lymphoblastic leukemia, so the T cells may come from the graft donor. The sample in question was PBMCs, mostly from graft donor cells, obtained 180 days after TCRalphabeta/CD19-depleted stem cell transplant. The chain is built from TRBV19 and TRBJ2-1; D is undetermined. The CDR3 DNA sequence: TGTGCCAGTAGTATTCTCCCGACCCGAGGAGCTAATAGTGAGCAGTTCTTC. It codes for CASSILPTRGANSEQFF.